The 32 T cell receptor beta chains below all came from one sample that was sequenced in a study of blood T cell repertoires in COVID-19. Clones were read by immunoSEQ multiplex PCR, and TCRdb kept only the in-frame ones, dropping some. There are about 300,000 clones in the sample; about four fifths occur only once, and approximately 10% lies in the top ten. The sequencing sample was made of peripheral blood. These receptors were taken from a woman aged 45-59 years who had recovered from COVID-19.

V is TRBV2 and J is TRBJ1-1, with TRBD1 matching 9 bases. After removal of 5 bases from V and 7 bases from J, the junction contained 5 bases not matched to a gene. The germline gives CDR1 SNHLY, CDR2 FYNNEI. The CDR3 has 13 residues. The CDR3 region has the DNA TGTGCCAGCAGTTACCGACAGGGGGGTGAAGCTTTCTTT. Its translation: CASSYRQGGEAFF.

The V and J genes are TRBV19 and TRBJ2-1; D gene ambiguous. Germline-derived CDR1 and CDR2 are LNHDA and SQIVND (reference sequence). V was clipped by 5 bases and J by 0 bases, with 8 bases between them. CDR3 length: 14 residues. CDR3 protein: CASSVRLSYNEQFF. The CDR3, as DNA: TGTGCCAGTAGTGTCAGGCTCTCCTACAATGAGCAGTTCTTC.

This clone has a single count. V is TRBV6-5 and J is TRBJ1-1; D unclear. Germline V gene lookup returns CDR1 MNHEY and CDR2 SVGAGI. V lost 6 bases, J lost 8 bases, and 13 bases lay in between. The length of the CDR3 is 12 residues. The CDR3 DNA is TGTGCCAGCAGAATAGCAACATGGGAAGCTTTCTTT. Its translation: CASRIATWEAFF.

The rearrangement links TRBV6-2 or TRBV6-3 to TRBJ2-2, with a weak D call TRBD1 (5 bases). The CDR3 extends over 12 amino acids. From germline, CDR1 is MNHEY and CDR2 SVGEGT. Trimming removed 6 bases at V and 6 bases at J, with 8 bases between. CDR3 region: CASSKGSGELFF. The CDR3 coding sequence is TGTGCCAGCAGCAAGGGGTCCGGGGAGCTGTTTTTT.

This sequence joins TRBV27 and TRBJ2-1, with D possibly matching TRBD1 (6 bases). The V end lost 3 bases, the J end lost 8 bases, and 11 bases lay between the germline ends. The germline V gene has CDR1 MNHEY and CDR2 SMNVEV (reference sequence). The CDR3 has 13 residues. The CDR3 region is CASSFGQTYEQFF. In DNA form, the CDR3 reads TGTGCCAGCAGTTTCGGACAGACCTATGAGCAGTTCTTC.

This chain uses TRBV2 with TRBJ2-1, with a weak D call TRBD1 (5 bases). Trimming removed 3 bases from V and 5 bases from J, with 8 bases in between. The CDR3 has 13 residues. Germline lookup yields CDR1 SNHLY and CDR2 FYNNEI. The CDR3 spells CASSDDRDNEQFF. CDR3 bases: TGTGCCAGCAGTGATGACAGAGACAATGAGCAGTTCTTC.

The rearrangement joins TRBV30 to TRBJ1-2; possible D gene TRBD1, 6 bases. Trimming took off 4 bases at V and 6 bases at J, with 15 bases between the two ends. The CDR3 is 13 residues long. Germline V gives CDR1 GTSNPN, CDR2 SVGIG (reference sequence). Written as DNA, the CDR3 is TGTGCCTGGACTTCCGGGACAATGAATGGCTACACCTTC. Translating it yields CAWTSGTMNGYTF. Looking up the rest from reference TRBV30 and TRBJ1-2 gives the full variable domain: SQTIHQWPATLVQPVGSPLSLECTVEGTSNPNLYWYRQAAGRGLQLLFYSVGIGQISSEVPQNLSASRPQDRQFILSSKKLLLSDSGFYLCAWTSGTMNGYTFGSGTRLTVV.

V usage is TRBV19 and J usage is TRBJ2-6, with 13 nucleotides matching TRBD2. The V gene's germline CDR1 is LNHDA and CDR2 SQIVND (reference sequence). The CDR3 runs to 16 residues. V lost 8 bases, J lost 1 base, and 2 bases stayed unmatched. This CDR3 is CASRTSGSSGANVLTF. CDR3 DNA sequence: TGTGCCAGTCGGACTAGCGGGAGTTCTGGGGCCAACGTCCTGACTTTC.

The chain employs TRBV30 and TRBJ1-5, with D maybe TRBD1 (5 bases). This CDR3 has 15 amino acids. V was cut by 2 bases and J by 4 bases, with 15 bases left in between. The germline V gene has CDR1 GTSNPN and CDR2 SVGIG (reference sequence). The CDR3 spells CAWSPNSGGNQPQHF. Here the CDR3 DNA reads TGTGCCTGGAGTCCAAATTCCGGGGGGAATCAGCCCCAGCATTTT.

This chain's CDR3 is CASSLLQQGNSPLHF. Here the CDR3 DNA reads TGCGCCAGCAGCTTGTTACAACAGGGGAATTCACCCCTCCACTTT. J is TRBJ1-6 and V is TRBV5-1, with 7 bases aligning to TRBD1. The CDR3 runs 15 residues. CDR1 is SGHRS, CDR2 YFSETQ, per germline. The trim removed 1 base at V and 7 bases at J, leaving 5 bases unmatched.

This chain connects TRBV19 to TRBJ1-4; 10 bases line up with TRBD1. With V trimmed by 5 bases and J by 7 bases, 4 bases remained unmatched. The length of the CDR3 is 14 residues. Germline values: CDR1 LNHDA, CDR2 SQIVND (reference sequence). The CDR3 region is CASSGDRGTEKLFF. CDR3 DNA: TGTGCCAGTAGTGGGGACAGGGGTACTGAAAAACTGTTTTTT.

As to this clone: The sample carries other DNA sequences with the same CDR3. This chain connects TRBV5-1 to TRBJ1-5; 8 nucleotides align to TRBD1. The trim removed 4 bases at V and 4 bases at J, leaving 4 bases unmatched. CDR3 length equals 14 residues. CDR1 and CDR2 (germline): SGHRS, YFSETQ. CDR3 amino acids: CASSPDRGNQPQHF. The DNA of the CDR3 is TGCGCCAGCAGCCCTGACAGGGGTAATCAGCCCCAGCATTTT.

The genes are TRBV2 and TRBJ2-7; 7 nucleotides line up with TRBD2. Germline CDR1 SNHLY, CDR2 FYNNEI. The ends lost 7 bases at V and 1 base at J; junction bases unmatched: 4. CDR3 length: 13 amino acids. The CDR3 region is CASTASGSYEQYF. In nucleotides, the CDR3 is TGTGCCAGCACGGCTAGCGGTTCCTACGAGCAGTACTTC.

The table lists this clone with a count of one. The chain links TRBV7-6 to TRBJ2-1; 7 positions agree with TRBD1. Per the germline V gene, CDR1 is SGHVS and CDR2 is FNYEAQ. The CDR3 loop spans 16 amino acids. V lost 7 bases to trimming and J lost 0 bases; unmatched junction nucleotides: 9. For the CDR3, the DNA is TGTGCCAGCAACACCTTCAGGGGGAGCTCCTACAATGAGCAGTTCTTC. This encodes CASNTFRGSSYNEQFF.

The V call is TRBV28, the J call TRBJ1-2; the match to TRBD1 covers 9 bases. This CDR3 contains 16 residues. V shed 5 bases and J 2 bases; nucleotides not matched to a gene: 9. CDR1 and CDR2 from the germline V gene are MDHEN and SYDVKM. The CDR3 DNA reads as TGTGCCAGCAGTAATAGCGGGACAGGGAAAAACTATGGCTACACCTTC. Amino acids: CASSNSGTGKNYGYTF.

The V call is TRBV7-9, the J call TRBJ2-7; 10 nucleotides match TRBD1. The CDR3 loop spans 15 amino acids. Germline-derived CDR1 and CDR2 are SEHNR and FQNEAQ (reference sequence). V was clipped by 4 bases and J by 2 bases; unmatched bases: 5. The CDR3 sequence is CASSSGTGEAYEQYF. The CDR3, as DNA: TGTGCCAGCAGCTCCGGGACAGGGGAAGCCTACGAGCAGTACTTC. Full variable domain (remainder filled in from reference TRBV7-9 and TRBJ2-7): DTGVSQNPRHKITKRGQNVTFRCDPISEHNRLYWYRQTLGQGPEFLTYFQNEAQLEKSRLLSDRFSAERPKGSFSTLEIQRTEQGDSAMYLCASSSGTGEAYEQYFGPGTRLTVT.

The rearrangement uses TRBV5-4 and TRBJ1-6; TRBD1 aligns across 7 bases. Germline V gives CDR1 SGHNT, CDR2 YYREEE (reference sequence). V trimming: 5 bases; J trimming: 7 bases; junction bases outside the gene matches: 6. This CDR3 region has 14 residues. For the CDR3, the DNA is TGTGCCAGCAGGCGGACAGGCTCCAATTCACCCCTCCACTTT. Protein sequence: CASRRTGSNSPLHF.

This chain joins TRBV7-2 and TRBJ1-2; 7 bases match TRBD1. This CDR3 has 16 amino acids. The junction had 7 bases not matched to a gene; V was cut back by 1 base and J by 2 bases. Germline values: CDR1 SGHTA, CDR2 FQGNSA. The CDR3 spells CASSLVPGGYNYGYTF. In DNA, the CDR3 is TGTGCCAGCAGCTTAGTACCAGGGGGATACAACTATGGCTACACCTTC. Complete variable domain (other parts from reference TRBV7-2 and TRBJ1-2): GAGVSQSPSNKVTEKGKDVELRCDPISGHTALYWYRQSLGQGLEFLIYFQGNSAPDKSGLPSDRFSAERTGGSVSTLTIQRTQQEDSAVYLCASSLVPGGYNYGYTFGSGTRLTVV.

CDR3 coding DNA: TGTGCCAGCAGTCCCTGGACAGGGGAGACCGGGGAGCTGTTTTTT. Translating it yields CASSPWTGETGELFF. The chain combines TRBV28 with TRBJ2-2; TRBD1 agrees at 9 bases. This CDR3 contains 15 residues. CDR1 MDHEN and CDR2 SYDVKM come from the germline V gene. V was clipped by 5 bases and J by 5 bases; unmatched bases: 6.

The rearrangement links TRBV30 to TRBJ1-2; 8 bases match TRBD1. CDR1 is GTSNPN and CDR2 is SVGIG in the germline V gene (reference sequence). The trim removed 8 bases at V and 3 bases at J, leaving 8 bases unmatched. CDR3 length: 13 residues. The DNA for the CDR3 is TGTGCCGGACAGGGTCTTGAGGACTATGGCTACACCTTC. Translation: CAGQGLEDYGYTF. The full variable domain, with the rest looked up from reference TRBV30 and TRBJ1-2, is SQTIHQWPATLVQPVGSPLSLECTVEGTSNPNLYWYRQAAGRGLQLLFYSVGIGQISSEVPQNLSASRPQDRQFILSSKKLLLSDSGFYLCAGQGLEDYGYTFGSGTRLTVV.

The genes are TRBV11-2 and TRBJ1-2; D possibly corresponds to TRBD1 (5 bases). Germline V lookup: CDR1 SGHAT, CDR2 FQNNGV. CDR3 length: 13 residues. With 0 bases removed from V and 6 bases from J, the gap between germline ends came to 8 bases. CDR3 coding DNA: TGTGCCAGCAGCTTAGATGAACAGGATGGCTACACCTTC. This gives the protein CASSLDEQDGYTF.

The chain recombines TRBV2 with TRBJ1-1, with TRBD1 identical over 7 bases. This CDR3 comprises 15 residues. Trimming at V came to 4 bases and at J to 1 base, leaving 6 bases not matched to a gene. Germline values: CDR1 SNHLY, CDR2 FYNNEI. CDR3: CASSAGRTGNTEAFF. CDR3 bases: TGTGCCAGCAGTGCAGGGCGGACAGGGAACACTGAAGCTTTCTTT. The full variable domain, in which reference TRBV2 and TRBJ1-1 provide the parts outside the CDR3, is EPEVTQTPSHQVTQMGQEVILRCVPISNHLYFYWYRQILGQKVEFLVSFYNNEISEKSEIFDDQFSVERPDGSNFTLKIRSTKLEDSAMYFCASSAGRTGNTEAFFGQGTRLTVV.

The J gene is TRBJ2-3, the V gene TRBV2, with 8 bases lining up with TRBD1. Trimming cost V 8 bases and J 6 bases; bases outside gene matches: 7. This CDR3 has 13 amino acids. Germline loops: CDR1 SNHLY, CDR2 FYNNEI. The CDR3 DNA reads TGTGCCAGCTTAACACAGGGGGAGGATACGCAGTATTTT. Its protein product is CASLTQGEDTQYF.

This rearrangement joins TRBV19 to TRBJ1-4, with 8 positions matching TRBD1. The CDR3 contains 13 residues. From germline, CDR1 is LNHDA and CDR2 SQIVND (reference sequence). Trimming cost V 6 bases and J 12 bases; bases outside gene matches: 9. The CDR3 DNA sequence: TGTGCCAGTAGGGACGAGCAGGGGGCTGAACTGTTTTTT. Residues: CASRDEQGAELFF.

The rearrangement uses TRBV30 and TRBJ2-3, with a weak D call TRBD2 (6 bases). V was clipped by 8 bases and J by 0 bases, with 12 bases between them. In germline, CDR1 is GTSNPN, CDR2 SVGIG (reference sequence). The CDR3 is 13 amino acids. The CDR3 loop reads CAGGVSSTDTQYF. The DNA of the CDR3 is TGTGCCGGAGGGGTTAGCAGCACAGATACGCAGTATTTT.

The chain recombines TRBV7-9 with TRBJ1-4; tentative D call: TRBD1 (5 bases). V gave up 7 bases and J gave up 4 bases, with 13 bases separating them. This CDR3 contains 14 residues. CDR1 is SEHNR and CDR2 is FQNEAQ in the germline V gene (reference sequence). DNA for the CDR3: TGTGCCAGCACCCGTAGGGGTGGTAATGAAAAACTGTTTTTT. This gives the protein CASTRRGGNEKLFF.

The gene calls are TRBV29-1 and TRBJ2-3, with 7 bases identical to TRBD2. J lost 5 bases, V lost 4 bases, and 3 bases had no gene match. The CDR3 length is 12 residues. The germline V gene has CDR1 SQVTM and CDR2 ANQGSEA. Here the CDR3 reads CSVAGGLDTQYF. Written as DNA, the CDR3 is TGCAGCGTTGCCGGGGGGTTAGATACGCAGTATTTT.

This clone was observed a single time. V is TRBV19 and J is TRBJ1-1; 8 nucleotides line up with TRBD1. The CDR3 covers 15 residues. CDR1 and CDR2 from the germline V gene are LNHDA and SQIVND (reference sequence). The V and J ends lost 3 bases and 4 bases, in that order; junction bases with no gene match: 7. The CDR3 region is CASSIDRGASTEAFF. The DNA of the CDR3 is TGTGCCAGTAGTATCGACAGGGGTGCGAGCACTGAAGCTTTCTTT.

The genes are TRBV28 and TRBJ2-1; TRBD2 is a possible D gene (5 bases). The CDR3 covers 16 residues. CDR1 is MDHEN, CDR2 SYDVKM, per germline. Trimming stripped 1 base from V and 0 bases from J, with 10 bases between. The DNA of the CDR3 is TGTGCCAGCAGTTTATTCCTGGCGGGCTCCTACAATGAGCAGTTCTTC. It translates to CASSLFLAGSYNEQFF.

Regarding this clone: This sequence may be a read error, since a much larger clone differs from it by one base. The chain links TRBV13 to TRBJ2-7; TRBD1 matches 7 bases. Germline trimming cut 3 bases from V and 2 bases from J; bases unmatched to any gene: 4. The CDR3 runs 14 residues. Germline loops: CDR1 PRHDT, CDR2 FYEKMQ (reference sequence). The CDR3 protein is CASSFGQVPYEQYF. The CDR3 DNA is TGTGCCAGCAGCTTCGGACAGGTGCCCTACGAGCAGTACTTC.

The chain has TRBV10-3 and TRBJ1-2; 8 bases line up with TRBD1. CDR1 is ENHRY and CDR2 is SYGVKD in the germline V gene. The CDR3 is made up of 13 amino acids. After removal of 3 bases from V and 8 bases from J, the junction contained 5 bases not matched to a gene. This CDR3 reads CAISEGQGPGYTF. CDR3 sequence (DNA): TGTGCCATCAGTGAAGGACAGGGACCCGGCTACACCTTC.

V is TRBV19 and J is TRBJ1-1; maybe TRBD1 (5 bases). The germline CDR1 and CDR2 sequences are LNHDA and SQIVND (reference sequence). V was pared by 7 bases and J by 0 bases, with 18 bases between. This CDR3 has 16 residues. CDR3 sequence (DNA): TGTGCCAGTATGTGGGGGGGAAGCCACATGAACACTGAAGCTTTCTTT. Protein sequence: CASMWGGSHMNTEAFF. The entire variable domain, with the rest obtained from reference TRBV19 and TRBJ1-1, is as follows: DGGITQSPKYLFRKEGQNVTLSCEQNLNHDAMYWYRQDPGQGLRLIYYSQIVNDFQKGDIAEGYSVSREKKESFPLTVTSAQKNPTAFYLCASMWGGSHMNTEAFFGQGTRLTVV.